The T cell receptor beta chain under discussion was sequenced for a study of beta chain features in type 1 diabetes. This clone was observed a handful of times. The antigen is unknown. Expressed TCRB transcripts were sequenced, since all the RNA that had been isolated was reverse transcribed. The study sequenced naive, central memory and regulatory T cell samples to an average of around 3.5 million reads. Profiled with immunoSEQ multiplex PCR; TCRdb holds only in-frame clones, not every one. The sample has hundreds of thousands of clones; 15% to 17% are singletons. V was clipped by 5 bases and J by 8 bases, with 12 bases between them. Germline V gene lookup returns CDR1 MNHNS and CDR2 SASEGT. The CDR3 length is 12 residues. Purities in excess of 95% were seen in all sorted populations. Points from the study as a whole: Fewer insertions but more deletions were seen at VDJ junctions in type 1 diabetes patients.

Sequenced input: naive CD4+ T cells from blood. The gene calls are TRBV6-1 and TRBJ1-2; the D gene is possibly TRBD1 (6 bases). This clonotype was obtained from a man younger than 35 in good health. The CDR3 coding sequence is TGTGCCAGCAGTTCTCCAGGGGAAGGCTACACCTTC. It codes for CASSSPGEGYTF.